This T cell receptor (beta chain) was recorded in a study of blood T cell repertoires in COVID-19. Study context: Collection of acute and convalescent COVID-19 samples took place in the United States, Italy and Spain.

Trimming left V 6 bases short and J 4 bases short, with 7 bases between. The CDR3 is made up of 11 amino acids. The method was immunoSEQ multiplex PCR; TCRdb's version includes in-frame clones alone and lacks a portion of them. Of roughly 250,000 clones in the sample, roughly nine tenths were seen once. The chain carries TRBV12-3 or TRBV12-4 and TRBJ2-7; D might be TRBD2 (6 bases). This TCR was recovered from a woman aged 25-40 years with COVID-19, enrolled during active disease. Material for sequencing was peripheral blood. The CDR3: CASRGGYEQYF. CDR3 DNA: TGTGCCAGCAGGGGAGGTTACGAGCAGTACTTC.